This paragraph covers one TCR beta chain sequence. No cognate antigen has been identified for it. No quality values exist for individual bases; no much larger clone is one base distant. The data were obtained in a study of blood T cell repertoires in COVID-19 (dated by TCRdb to the early 2020s). Study-level background: Samples from collaborators originated in the United States, Italy and Spain and spanned both the acute and convalescent phases of COVID-19. The material from the prospective study consisted of cDNA or gDNA derived from T cells, B-cell-depleted T cells, or PBMCs. Deeply sampled blood TCRbeta repertoires from subjects exposed to, actively infected with, or recovered from COVID-19 were included in the dataset. The repertoires were released in a freely available public database intended as a resource for research on the immune response to SARS-CoV-2. The samples were drawn from the first 160 participants of the ongoing ImmuneRACE study and from 1,200 or so subjects provided by 6 global collaborators. Nearly every sample came with metadata listing a de-identified subject ID, COVID-19 status, age in years and sex. HLA class I and class II types, where available, came from metadata supplied by the sample provider rather than from assay-based typing.

Study-wide findings and limitations: The amount of clinical and demographic metadata varied by source and participant and was provided uncurated.

CDR1 and CDR2, looked up from the germline V gene, are KGHSH and LQKENI. Trimmed from V: 3 bases; trimmed from J: 1 base; junction bases lacking a gene match: 9. The CDR3 holds 17 amino acids from the cysteine to the phenylalanine. Only CDR3 DNA is held: 51 bases, read in frame from base 1. The immunoSEQ Assay, a bias-controlled multiplex PCR, was used to amplify TCRbeta CDR3 regions from genomic DNA. From the authors' description of their analysis: The number of nucleated cells in each sample was estimated from the amplification of reference gene primers within the assay. To quantify the absolute abundance of each unique TCRbeta CDR3 rearrangement, sequence reads were collapsed and filtered. Productive Simpson clonality was computed per sample as the square root of Simpson's diversity index over productive rearrangements. TCRdb stores this immuneACCESS table with in-frame sequences only. Part of the clones is absent; in the studies checked, under half of the shortfall reflects unresolved V genes, and no reason is known for the rest. That table supplies the V and J calls and clone size; D and trimming were determined from the DNA. Present in this sample are about 390,000 clones, approximately 87% of which were seen just once. The top ten clones comprise 2.3% of the sample.

In Seattle, one collaborating source enrolled patients while the infection was active and tracked those patients longitudinally over the course of disease. Each collaborating institution followed its own protocols to collect whole blood in K2EDTA tubes. For TCRbeta analysis, collaborators shipped samples as frozen whole blood, isolated PBMCs, or DNA extracted from either of those sample types. The chain is assembled from TRBV18 and TRBJ1-1, with 9 junctional bases fitting TRBD1. The sequence was collected from a woman between 55 and 75 years old with COVID-19, enrolled during active disease. Source material: peripheral blood. The CDR3 amino acid sequence is: CASSPTYRGQENTEAFF. In nucleotides, the sequence is TGTGCCAGCTCACCGACCTACAGGGGGCAGGAGAACACTGAAGCTTTCTTT.